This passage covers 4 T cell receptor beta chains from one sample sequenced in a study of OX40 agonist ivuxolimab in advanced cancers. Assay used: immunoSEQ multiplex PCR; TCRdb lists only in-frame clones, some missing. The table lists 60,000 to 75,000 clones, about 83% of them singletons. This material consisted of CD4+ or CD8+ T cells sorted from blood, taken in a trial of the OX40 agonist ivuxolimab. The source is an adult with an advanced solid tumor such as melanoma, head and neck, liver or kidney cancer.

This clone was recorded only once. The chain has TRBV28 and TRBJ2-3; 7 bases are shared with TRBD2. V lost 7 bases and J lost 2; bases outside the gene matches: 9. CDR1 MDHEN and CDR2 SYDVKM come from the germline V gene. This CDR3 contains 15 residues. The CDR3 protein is CASTVGGGTTDTQYF. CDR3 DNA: TGTGCCAGCACCGTGGGGGGGGGAACCACAGATACGCAGTATTTT.

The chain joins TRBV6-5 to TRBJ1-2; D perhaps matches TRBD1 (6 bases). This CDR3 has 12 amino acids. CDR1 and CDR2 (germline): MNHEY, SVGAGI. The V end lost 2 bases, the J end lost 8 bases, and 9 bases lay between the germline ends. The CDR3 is CASSYKGGGYTF. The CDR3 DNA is TGTGCCAGCAGTTACAAGGGGGGCGGCTACACCTTC.

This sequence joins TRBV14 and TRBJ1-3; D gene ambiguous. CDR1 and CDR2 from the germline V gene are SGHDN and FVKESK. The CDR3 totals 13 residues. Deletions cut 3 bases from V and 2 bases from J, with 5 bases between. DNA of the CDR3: TGTGCCAGCAGCCAGACCACTGGAAACACCATATATTTT. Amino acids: CASSQTTGNTIYF.

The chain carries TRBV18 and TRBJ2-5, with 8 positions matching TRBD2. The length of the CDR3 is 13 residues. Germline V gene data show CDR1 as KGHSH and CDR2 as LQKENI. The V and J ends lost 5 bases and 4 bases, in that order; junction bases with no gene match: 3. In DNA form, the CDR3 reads TGTGCCAGCTCATACGGGGGGGGAGAGACCCAGTACTTC. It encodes CASSYGGGETQYF.